This passage covers 2 T cell receptor beta chains from one sample sequenced in a study of T and B cells in COVID-19 patients (TCRdb year 2020). Genomic DNA extracted from blood was used in amounts of about 240-550 ng for amplification of TRB repertoires. Sequencing instrument: Illumina MiSeq. Multiplex PCR with BIOMED2 TRB-A/B primer pools was used to amplify TRB rearrangements. Using fastp at Q25 and MiXCR, TCRdb reprocessed the public reads and kept productive beta chains. CDR3 protein duplicates are merged, each entry listing the most common genes and DNA. This sample is represented by about 14,000 distinct CDR3 sequences; about 25% of them were singletons. The ten top clones hold 3.5% to 4.5% of the sample. Sequences were obtained from blood. Source of these receptors: a human donor who had recovered from COVID-19.

CDR3 DNA sequence: TGTGCCAGCAGCTCAACCCCGCCTGGAAACACCATATATTTT. Protein product: CASSSTPPGNTIYF. The chain links TRBV7-2 to TRBJ1-3; no clear D gene. Germline values: CDR1 SGHTA, CDR2 FQGNSA. V dropped 4 bases and J dropped 2 bases, with 9 bases sitting between them. CDR3 length equals 14 residues.

On this clonotype: The junction departs from the called germline gene at one end, perhaps through a read error. V and J are TRBV7-4 and TRBJ2-3; the match to TRBD2 covers 8 bases. Germline V gene data show CDR1 as SGHVT and CDR2 as SQSDAQ. The CDR3 covers 15 residues. CDR3 nucleotide sequence: TGTGCCAGCAGCCGGATAGCGGGAACGGTAGATACGCCGTATTTT. Amino acid sequence: CASSRIAGTVDTPYF.